This record covers a single T cell receptor (beta chain). These data are taken from a study of blood T cell repertoires in COVID-19. At the level of the study: T cells, B-cell-depleted T cells, or PBMCs supplied cDNA or gDNA.

This CDR3 spans 13 amino acids. The V and J ends lost 10 bases and 4 bases respectively, with 13 bases between them. Per germline, CDR1 SEHNR and CDR2 FQNEAQ (reference sequence). Repertoires were generated with immunoSEQ multiplex PCR, while TCRdb's copy carries only in-frame clones and drops some. The sample includes under 250,000 clones, about four fifths of them seen just once. The sample was peripheral blood. The gene calls are TRBV7-9 and TRBJ1-4; D gene ambiguous. This TCR derives from a middle-aged woman who had recovered from COVID-19. The CDR3 bases are TGTGCCACGGAGGATGAGTTTAATGAAAAACTGTTTTTT. Translation: CATEDEFNEKLFF.